Listed here are 32 T cell receptor beta chains from one sample, sequenced in a study of T cell clonality in common variable immunodeficiency. TCRdb keeps only in-frame clones here, not all; method: immunoSEQ multiplex PCR. The table lists under 40,000 clones, with no singletons. Sequences were obtained from peripheral blood mononuclear cells. These TCRs come from a person aged 18 to 70 in good health.

In this sample, this clone turned up many times. The CDR3 extends 3 residues past the end of the read, so its final part is completed from the germline J gene. The chain joins TRBV28 to TRBJ2-7, with D possibly TRBD1 on 6 matching bases. This CDR3 comprises 14 residues. The V gene's germline CDR1 is MDHEN and CDR2 SYDVKM. V was shortened by 6 bases and J by 0 bases, with 12 bases between the two germline ends. CDR3 residues: CASRTGQPSYEQYF. Partial CDR3 DNA: TGTGCCAGCAGGACAGGACAGCCCTCCTACGAG.

In its sample, this clone was seen many times. The CDR3 goes on 3 residues after the read ends, and that part is filled in from the germline J gene. This sequence joins TRBV5-1 and TRBJ1-1; D is perhaps TRBD1 (5 bases). Germline assignment: CDR1 SGHRS and CDR2 YFSETQ. The CDR3 consists of 14 residues. V was clipped by 6 bases and J by 4 bases, with 16 bases between them. The DNA read from the CDR3 is TGCGCCAGCAACTTCCGCGGGGGAGGCACTGAA. Translating it yields CASNFRGGGTE. The CDR3, in full, reads CASNFRGGGTEAFF.

This clone was picked up a small number of times. The read comes to an end 3 residues before the CDR3 does, leaving the germline J gene to fill in the end. The chain recombines TRBV7-9 with TRBJ1-2; no clear D. CDR1 is SEHNR, CDR2 FQNEAQ, per germline (reference sequence). The CDR3 extends over 14 amino acids. The part of the CDR3 DNA that was read is TGTGCCAGCAGTATACTAGCGGGAGGCAATGAC. Translating gives CASSILAGGND. The full CDR3 protein reads CASSILAGGNDYTF.

This clone was seen repeatedly, ten times or more. Incomplete CDR3 DNA: TGCAGTGCTAGAGCGCCAGGGGAGGAAGGC. This encodes CSARAPGEEG. The whole CDR3 region reads CSARAPGEEGYTF. The V and J genes are TRBV20-1 and TRBJ1-2; D may be TRBD1 (6 bases). Sequencing ends 3 residues short of the CDR3 end; the germline J gene provides the rest. CDR1 is DFQATT and CDR2 is SNEGSKA in the germline V gene (reference sequence). The CDR3 is 13 amino acids.

This clone was seen many times. The CDR3 extends 3 residues past the end of the read, so its final part is completed from the germline J gene. The V and J genes are TRBV19 and TRBJ1-2, with D perhaps matching TRBD1 (5 bases). Germline CDR1 is LNHDA and CDR2 is SQIVND (reference sequence). Trimming left V 6 bases short and J 4 bases short, with 18 bases between. CDR3 length: 15 amino acids. Incomplete CDR3 DNA: TGTGCCAGTAGCTCCGAAGCCGGGACTTTCTATGGC. Its protein product is CASSSEAGTFYG. The CDR3 as a whole reads CASSSEAGTFYGYTF.

This clone was seen at least ten times. The sequenced fragment ends 3 residues before the CDR3 boundary, so the rest is inferred from the germline J gene. The chain links TRBV19 to TRBJ1-4, with unresolved D. Germline V gene lookup returns CDR1 LNHDA and CDR2 SQIVND (reference sequence). The CDR3 covers 16 residues. The V gene lost 1 base and the J gene lost 0 bases, with 9 bases spanning the gap. The CDR3 region is CASSIVGTATNEKLFF. The DNA read from the CDR3 is TGTGCCAGTAGTATAGTGGGCACAGCAACTAATGAAAAA.

This clone was seen repeatedly, ten times or more. The read terminates 3 residues ahead of where the CDR3 ends, so the germline J gene completes it. The chain uses TRBV19 and TRBJ1-6, with unresolved D. Trimming removed 10 bases from V and 1 base from J, with 8 bases in between. Germline CDR1 is LNHDA and CDR2 is SQIVND (reference sequence). The CDR3 is made up of 13 amino acids. The CDR3 DNA, read in part, is TGTGCCACCAGAAGGTCCTATAATTCACCC. This codes for CATRRSYNSP. From start to end, the CDR3 is CATRRSYNSPLHF.

This clone appeared many times. The read terminates 3 residues ahead of where the CDR3 ends, so the germline J gene completes it. This sequence joins TRBV5-4 and TRBJ1-1, with D tentatively TRBD1 (6 bases). Trimming removed 2 bases from V and 0 bases from J, with 8 bases in between. The CDR3 is 14 amino acids. Germline V gene sequence: CDR1 SGHNT, CDR2 YYREEE (reference sequence). The CDR3 bases that were read are TGTGCCAGCAGCTTTCAGGGGATGAACACTGAA. As protein: CASSFQGMNTE. The whole CDR3 region reads CASSFQGMNTEAFF.

At least ten counts were recorded for this clone. The CDR3 end is not reached by the read, which stops 3 residues before it; the germline J gene fills it in. This chain links TRBV5-4 with TRBJ2-1; unclear D gene. This CDR3 is 12 amino acids long. In germline, CDR1 is SGHNT, CDR2 YYREEE (reference sequence). V shed 1 base and J shed 6 bases, with 5 bases lying between them. The CDR3 sequence: CASSLYINEQFF. CDR3 bases read: TGTGCCAGCAGCTTGTATATCAATGAG.

This clone appeared many times. Read data end 3 residues before the CDR3 end; the end is taken from the germline J gene. The chain recombines TRBV5-4 with TRBJ1-1, with unresolved D. The germline V and J ends were trimmed by 3 bases and 1 base, with 13 bases remaining between them. CDR1 is SGHNT and CDR2 is YYREEE in the germline V gene (reference sequence). This CDR3 has 15 residues. CDR3 sequence: CASSSQVGSNTEAFF. CDR3 bases read: TGTGCCAGCAGCTCGCAGGTTGGCTCGAACACTGAA. The full variable domain, completed using reference TRBV5-4 and TRBJ1-1, is ETGVTQSPTHLIKTRGQQVTLRCSSQSGHNTVSWYQQALGQGPQFIFQYYREEENGRGNFPPRFSGLQFPNYSSELNVNALELDDSALYLCASSSQVGSNTEAFFGQGTRLTVV.

This clone was recorded many times. The read ends 3 residues shy of where the CDR3 ends; the end is completed using the germline J gene. The chain recombines TRBV2 with TRBJ2-2; 11 bases match TRBD2. Germline CDR1 SNHLY, CDR2 FYNNEI. The CDR3 runs to 16 residues. V shed 6 bases and J 0 bases; nucleotides not matched to a gene: 3. Partial CDR3 DNA: TGTGCCAGCAGGGCTAGCGGGAGGACGAACACCGGGGAG. Its translation is CASRASGRTNTGE. The entire CDR3 protein reads CASRASGRTNTGELFF.

At least ten counts were recorded for this clone. Sequencing ends 3 residues short of the CDR3 end; the germline J gene provides the rest. V and J are TRBV7-9 and TRBJ1-2; D gene unclear. This CDR3 has 14 amino acids. From germline, CDR1 is SEHNR and CDR2 FQNEAQ (reference sequence). The V end was cut by 5 bases, the J end by 7 bases, with 17 bases between. The sequenced part of the CDR3 DNA is TGTGCCAGCAGCCCAGCGGGGTTACAGAGTGGC. Translating it yields CASSPAGLQSG. In full, the CDR3 reads CASSPAGLQSGYTF.

This clone was seen repeatedly, ten times or more. CDR3: CASSEMRGSTYEQYF. The sequenced part of the CDR3 DNA is TGTGCCAGCAGCGAGATGCGGGGGTCGACCTACGAG. This chain connects TRBV11-2 to TRBJ2-7, with 7 bases fitting TRBD2. The DNA ends 3 residues before the CDR3 does, and the rest of the CDR3 is filled in from the germline J gene. With V trimmed by 5 bases and J by 2 bases, 9 bases remained unmatched. This CDR3 has 15 residues. Germline loops: CDR1 SGHAT, CDR2 FQNNGV.

This clone was detected many times. The CDR3 extends 3 residues past the end of the read, so its final part is completed from the germline J gene. The chain joins TRBV10-1 to TRBJ2-3; 9 nucleotides agree with TRBD1. V lost 6 bases and J lost 6; bases outside the gene matches: 1. The CDR3 loop spans 12 amino acids. Germline V gene sequence: CDR1 WNHNN, CDR2 SYGVQD (reference sequence). The part of the CDR3 DNA that was read is TGCGCCAGCAGCACAGGGGGCGATACG. Its protein is CASSTGGDT. The full-length CDR3 reads as CASSTGGDTQYF.

Many counts were recorded for this clone. The CDR3 end is not reached by the read, which stops 3 residues before it; the germline J gene fills it in. V usage is TRBV6-1 and J usage is TRBJ2-1, with 7 bases matching TRBD2. Germline V lookup: CDR1 MNHNS, CDR2 SASEGT. V lost 4 bases and J lost 6; bases outside the gene matches: 9. The CDR3 length is 15 residues. CDR3 bases read: TGTGCCAGCAGTGGGCGAGCGGGACTCCCCAATGAG. It translates to CASSGRAGLPNE. The CDR3 in its entirety is CASSGRAGLPNEQFF.

This clone showed up many times. Sequencing ends 3 residues short of the CDR3 end; the germline J gene provides the rest. The gene calls are TRBV5-5 and TRBJ1-6; D is uncertain. V lost 5 bases to trimming and J lost 4 bases, with 13 bases between them. CDR1 is SGHKS, CDR2 YYEKEE, per germline (reference sequence). The CDR3 has 15 residues. CDR3 DNA, as far as it was read: TGTGCCAGCAGTCCTACCGCGGAGTATAATTCACCC. This encodes CASSPTAEYNSP. The complete CDR3 sequence is CASSPTAEYNSPLHF.

Many counts were recorded for this clone. The read is 3 residues too short to cover the CDR3 end, so that end is filled in from the germline J gene. The chain is built from TRBV30 and TRBJ2-7, with 7 bases lining up with TRBD1. The CDR3 runs to 14 residues. V lost 0 bases to trimming and J lost 2 bases; unmatched junction nucleotides: 4. Germline V gene data show CDR1 as GTSNPN and CDR2 as SVGIG (reference sequence). The CDR3 reads CAWSVPGTAYEQYF. The part of the CDR3 DNA that was read is TGTGCCTGGAGTGTACCCGGGACAGCCTACGAG.

This clone was counted ten times or more. The CDR3 end is not reached by the read, which stops 3 residues before it; the germline J gene fills it in. V and J are TRBV10-3 and TRBJ2-1; 15 bases line up with TRBD2. The V segment lost 8 bases and the J segment 4 bases; nucleotides outside the gene matches: 3. Germline lookup yields CDR1 ENHRY and CDR2 SYGVKD. The CDR3 consists of 15 residues. The sequenced part of the CDR3 DNA is TGTGCCATCGGACTAGCGGGAGGGTTATACAATGAG. It yields the protein CAIGLAGGLYNE. The full-length CDR3 reads as CAIGLAGGLYNEQFF.

This clone has a count of ten or more. The read terminates 3 residues ahead of where the CDR3 ends, so the germline J gene completes it. V gene TRBV20-1 combines with J gene TRBJ2-1, with TRBD2 identical over 16 bases. Germline trimming cut 6 bases from V and 5 bases from J; bases unmatched to any gene: 13. The length of the CDR3 is 18 residues. Germline CDR1 reads DFQATT; CDR2 reads SNEGSKA (reference sequence). The DNA read from the CDR3 is TGCAGTGCCCGTGGGACTAGCGGGAGGGTGGTAAGCGACAATGAG. Its translation is CSARGTSGRVVSDNE. The full-length CDR3 reads as CSARGTSGRVVSDNEQFF.

This clone was seen at least ten times. The read stops 3 residues short of the end of the CDR3; the missing end is completed from the germline J gene. J is TRBJ2-7 and V is TRBV19, with TRBD2 identical over 14 bases. The J segment lost 5 bases and the V segment lost 4 bases, leaving 1 base of the junction unmatched. This CDR3 is built from 14 residues. Germline CDR1 LNHDA, CDR2 SQIVND (reference sequence). The CDR3 DNA, read in part, is TGTGCCAGTAGTAGGGGACTAGCGGGAGACGAG. This sequence encodes CASSRGLAGDE. The complete CDR3 sequence is CASSRGLAGDEQYF.

This clone has ten or more counts. The read finishes 3 residues shy of the CDR3 end, and the germline J gene is used to complete it. This rearrangement joins TRBV5-1 to TRBJ2-2; 9 bases map to TRBD1. Germline CDR1 SGHRS, CDR2 YFSETQ. J lost 2 bases, V lost 5 bases, and 7 bases had no gene match. The CDR3 extends over 16 amino acids. The CDR3 is CASRLQGASNTGELFF. The covered CDR3 bases are TGCGCCAGCAGACTACAGGGGGCATCAAACACCGGGGAG.

At least ten counts were recorded for this clone. The CDR3 end lies 3 residues beyond the end of the read and is filled in from the germline J gene. The gene calls are TRBV10-2 and TRBJ1-4, with 12 bases lining up with TRBD1. Unmatched junction bases numbered 10, after V lost 7 bases and J lost 7 bases. Germline CDR1 and CDR2: WSHSY and SAAADI. This CDR3 has 16 amino acids. The part of the CDR3 DNA that was read is TGCGCCAGCACCTCGGGACAGGGGGCGCGGGGTGAAAAA. Encoded protein: CASTSGQGARGEK. The CDR3, in full, reads CASTSGQGARGEKLFF.

Many counts were recorded for this clone. The read comes to an end 3 residues before the CDR3 does, leaving the germline J gene to fill in the end. The V and J genes are TRBV24-1 and TRBJ2-2; 7 bases align to TRBD1. The ends lost 5 bases at V and 7 bases at J; junction bases unmatched: 6. The CDR3 runs 14 residues. In germline, CDR1 is KGHDR, CDR2 SFDVKD. CDR3 bases read: TGTGCCACCAGTGTTGACAGGGAAGTCGGGGAG. As protein: CATSVDREVGE. The entire CDR3 sequence reads CATSVDREVGELFF.

There are many counts of this clone. The CDR3 is cut off 3 residues early in the read; its end comes from the germline J gene. V and J are TRBV2 and TRBJ2-1, with TRBD1 identical over 9 bases. The CDR3 sequence is 15 residues long. V shed 6 bases, J shed 5 bases, and the junction held 8 bases outside the gene matches. Germline V gene data show CDR1 as SNHLY and CDR2 as FYNNEI. The DNA read from the CDR3 is TGTGCCAGCAGGGTTGGGACAGGGCGGAACAATGAG. Translated, it gives CASRVGTGRNNE. The complete CDR3 reads CASRVGTGRNNEQFF.

The table lists this clone with many counts. With the read ending 3 residues before the CDR3 end, the germline J gene is used to fill in that end. This chain links TRBV6-2 or TRBV6-3 with TRBJ2-1; 10 nucleotides line up with TRBD2. The CDR3 sequence is 17 residues long. Germline CDR1 MNHEY, CDR2 SVGEGT. V dropped 4 bases and J dropped 0; count of bases not matched to a gene: 6. This CDR3 reads CASSSHPSGSSYNEQFF. Incomplete CDR3 DNA: TGTGCCAGCAGTTCCCACCCTAGCGGGAGCTCCTACAATGAG.

The table lists this clone with many counts. With the read ending 3 residues before the CDR3 end, the germline J gene is used to fill in that end. V and J are TRBV7-9 and TRBJ1-1, with 9 bases matching TRBD1. The CDR3 has 15 residues. Germline V gene data show CDR1 as SEHNR and CDR2 as FQNEAQ (reference sequence). Unmatched junction bases numbered 9, after V lost 4 bases and J lost 6 bases. The chain's CDR3 is CASSSPGQGSSEAFF. CDR3 DNA (partial): TGTGCCAGCAGCTCCCCAGGACAGGGGTCCTCTGAA.

Many counts were recorded for this clone. Sequencing ends 3 residues short of the CDR3 end; the germline J gene provides the rest. V and J are TRBV18 and TRBJ1-5, with TRBD1 as a possible D gene (5 bases). The CDR3 extends over 13 amino acids. Trimming removed 0 bases from V and 8 bases from J, with 8 bases in between. From germline, CDR1 is KGHSH and CDR2 LQKENI. The DNA read from the CDR3 is TGTGCCAGCTCACCACCCCCGGGGGAGCCC. Translating it yields CASSPPPGEP. The full CDR3 protein reads CASSPPPGEPQHF.

This clone was observed at least ten times. The read ends 3 residues before the CDR3 terminus; that terminus is restored from the germline J gene. The chain joins TRBV30 to TRBJ2-1, with a possible D match to TRBD1 (6 bases). Per the germline V gene, CDR1 is GTSNPN and CDR2 is SVGIG (reference sequence). V gave up 5 bases and J gave up 7 bases, with 9 bases separating them. The CDR3 sequence is 11 residues long. CDR3 sequence: CAWGQLNEQFF. The CDR3 bases that were read are TGTGCCTGGGGACAGCTAAATGAG.

This clone was counted many times. The missing CDR3 end, 3 residues past where the read stops, is filled in from the germline J gene. V and J are TRBV5-1 and TRBJ2-3, with 7 bases fitting TRBD2. This CDR3 spans 15 amino acids. Trimming at V came to 2 bases and at J to 4 bases, leaving 7 bases not matched to a gene. CDR1 is SGHRS, CDR2 YFSETQ, per germline. CDR3 DNA (partial): TGCGCCAGCAGCTTTGGCGGGAGATTGGCAGATACG. As protein: CASSFGGRLADT. The whole CDR3 protein reads CASSFGGRLADTQYF. The complete variable domain, with remaining parts taken from reference TRBV5-1 and TRBJ2-3, reads KAGVTQTPRYLIKTRGQQVTLSCSPISGHRSVSWYQQTPGQGLQFLFEYFSETQRNKGNFPGRFSGRQFSNSRSEMNVSTLELGDSALYLCASSFGGRLADTQYFGPGTRLTVL.

The table lists this clone with many counts. The read falls 3 residues short of the CDR3 end, and the missing part is taken from the germline J gene. The chain has TRBV7-2 and TRBJ2-7; TRBD1 matches 7 bases. The CDR3 has 12 amino acids. From germline, CDR1 is SGHTA and CDR2 FQGNSA. The junction had 4 bases not matched to a gene; V was cut back by 5 bases and J by 6 bases. The sequenced CDR3 bases are TGTGCCAGCAGCCCACAGGGGAGCGAG. Protein sequence: CASSPQGSE. The whole CDR3 is CASSPQGSEQYF.

Ten or more counts support this clone. The read terminates 3 residues before the CDR3 end, so the remaining end is supplied by the germline J gene. This chain links TRBV5-6 with TRBJ2-5; the match to TRBD2 covers 7 bases. CDR1 and CDR2 (germline): SGHDT, YYEEEE. The V segment lost 2 bases and the J segment 5 bases; nucleotides outside the gene matches: 6. This CDR3 spans 14 amino acids. The CDR3 loop is CASSFKLARETQYF. The sequenced CDR3 bases are TGTGCCAGCAGCTTTAAACTAGCGAGGGAGACC.

This clone was recorded at least ten times. Read sequence stops 3 residues before the CDR3 end, and the germline J gene provides the missing end. The gene calls are TRBV7-2 and TRBJ1-5, with D possibly matching TRBD1 (5 bases). Germline CDR1 reads SGHTA; CDR2 reads FQGNSA. The CDR3 sequence is 12 residues long. The germline V and J ends were trimmed by 2 bases and 6 bases, with 5 bases remaining between them. The sequenced CDR3 bases are TGTGCCAGCAGCTTAAGGGGTCAGCCC. Protein sequence: CASSLRGQP. Given in full, the CDR3 is CASSLRGQPQHF.